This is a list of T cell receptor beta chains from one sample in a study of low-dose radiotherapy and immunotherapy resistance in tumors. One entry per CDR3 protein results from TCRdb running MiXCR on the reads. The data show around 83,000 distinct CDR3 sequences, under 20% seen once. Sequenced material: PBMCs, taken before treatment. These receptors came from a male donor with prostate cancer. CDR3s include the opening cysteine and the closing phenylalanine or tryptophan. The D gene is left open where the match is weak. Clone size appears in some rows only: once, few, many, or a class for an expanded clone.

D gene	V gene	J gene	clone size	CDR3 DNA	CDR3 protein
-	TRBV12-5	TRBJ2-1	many	TGTGCTAGTGGCTCCGGCAATTTGGAGCAGTTCTTC	CASGSGNLEQFF
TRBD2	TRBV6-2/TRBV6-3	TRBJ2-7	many	TGTGCCAGCAGGACGACTAGCGGGCACCTCAGCGAGCAGTACTTC	CASRTTSGHLSEQYF
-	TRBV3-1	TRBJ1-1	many	TGTGCCAGCAGCCAAGAGGGTGTAGGCACTGAAGCTTTCTTT	CASSQEGVGTEAFF
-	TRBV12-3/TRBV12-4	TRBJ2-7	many	TGTGCCAGCAGTTTAGGGGTCGGAACCTACGAGCAGTACTTC	CASSLGVGTYEQYF
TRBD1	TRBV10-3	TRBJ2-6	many	TGTGCCATCAGCACCTTGACCGGGACAGAAGCTTCTGGGGCCAACGTCCTGACTTTC	CAISTLTGTEASGANVLTF
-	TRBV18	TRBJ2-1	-	TGTGCCAGCTCAATGGGACCACTCCCCAATGAGCAGTTCTTC	CASSMGPLPNEQFF
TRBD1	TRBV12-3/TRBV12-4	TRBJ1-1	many	TGTGCCAGCAGGCCCAGAACAGGGGGCGTTGGTGAAGCTTTCTTT	CASRPRTGGVGEAFF
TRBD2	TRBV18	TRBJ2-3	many	TGTGCCAGCTCACCACCGATCCGCGGGAGCACTAGCACAGATACGCAGTATTTT	CASSPPIRGSTSTDTQYF
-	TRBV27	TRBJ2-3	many	TGTGCCAGCAGCTTTCGCTCAGGGGATACGCAGTATTTT	CASSFRSGDTQYF
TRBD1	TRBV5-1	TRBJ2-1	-	TGCGCCAGCTATTTGGGGGGACAGGGCAAAAAAAATGAGCAGTTCTTC	CASYLGGQGKKNEQFF
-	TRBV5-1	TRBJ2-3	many	TGCGCCAGCAGCGACAATACGGGAAATATAGATACGCAGTATTTT	CASSDNTGNIDTQYF
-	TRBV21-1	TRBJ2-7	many	TGTGCCAGCAGAACTAGGGGAGCGGGGGCGGGCTCCTACGAGCAGTACTTC	CASRTRGAGAGSYEQYF
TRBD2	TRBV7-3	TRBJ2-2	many	TGTGCCAGCAGTCTCTTAAAGACTAGCGGGACGAACACCGGGGAGCTGTTTTTT	CASSLLKTSGTNTGELFF
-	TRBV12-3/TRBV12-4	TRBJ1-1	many	TGTGCCAGCAGTTTCCGACGGGGGAACACTGAAGCTTTCTTT	CASSFRRGNTEAFF
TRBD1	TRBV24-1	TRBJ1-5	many	TGTGCCAAGTCAGGGGGGATATCAACCCCAGGGATCGCTCAGCCCCAGCATTTT	CAKSGGISTPGIAQPQHF
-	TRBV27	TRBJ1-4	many	TGTGCCAGCAAGCGGCAGGCGTACTCCGACGCAACTAATGAAAAACTGTTTTTT	CASKRQAYSDATNEKLFF
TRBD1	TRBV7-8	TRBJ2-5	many	TGTGCCAGCAGTCAAAACAGGGGTTGGGAGACCCAGTACTTC	CASSQNRGWETQYF
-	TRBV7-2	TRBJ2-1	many	TGTGCCAGCACCATGGGCGGGGCTTACAATGAGCAGTTCTTC	CASTMGGAYNEQFF
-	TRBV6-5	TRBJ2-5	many	TGTGCCAGCAGTTACGAGCGTGGGGGTGGCCGGGGCGAGACCCAGTACTTC	CASSYERGGGRGETQYF
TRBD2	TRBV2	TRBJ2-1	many	TGTGCCGGAACTAGCGGGGGCTACAATGAGCAGTTCTTC	CAGTSGGYNEQFF
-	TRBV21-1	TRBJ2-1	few	TGTGCCAGCAGCAAAGATGTTAGCGGGAGTGTGTACAATGAGCAGTTCTTC	CASSKDVSGSVYNEQFF
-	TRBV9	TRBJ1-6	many	TGTGCCAGCAGCATTCAAGGGCAGGGTAATTCACCCCTCCACTTT	CASSIQGQGNSPLHF
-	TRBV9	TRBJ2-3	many	TGTGCCAGCAGCGACCCCTCCGGCCCAAGCACAGATACGCAGTATTTT	CASSDPSGPSTDTQYF
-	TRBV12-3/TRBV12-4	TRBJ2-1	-	TGTGCCAGCACCATACAAGGGCCTCAGGGGGGCAATGAGCAGTTCTTC	CASTIQGPQGGNEQFF
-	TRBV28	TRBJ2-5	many	TGTGCCAGCAGTTTAGGTTTAGGGGAAATGGAGACCCAGTACTTC	CASSLGLGEMETQYF
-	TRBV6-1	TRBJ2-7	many	TGTGCCAGCAGTGAGGACTTCGAGCAGTACTTC	CASSEDFEQYF
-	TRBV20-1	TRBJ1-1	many	TGCAGTGCTAGAGATGGCCAGAACACTGAAGCTTTCTTT	CSARDGQNTEAFF
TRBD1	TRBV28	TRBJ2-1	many	TGTGCCAGCAGAACAGGGGGAGGCAACTACAATGAGCAGTTCTTC	CASRTGGGNYNEQFF
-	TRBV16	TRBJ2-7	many	TGTGCCAGCAGCCAGGCGGACAGTGGCAGAGACGAGCAGTACTTC	CASSQADSGRDEQYF
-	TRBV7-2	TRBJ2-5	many	TGTGCCAGCACCCTAGGGAGGGGGGTCCAAGAGACCCAGTACTTC	CASTLGRGVQETQYF
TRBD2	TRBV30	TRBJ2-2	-	TGTGCCTGGACTTGGGGCCCGGGACTAGCGGGAGGTGTGGGGGAGCTGTTTTTT	CAWTWGPGLAGGVGELFF
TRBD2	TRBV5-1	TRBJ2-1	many	TGCGCCAGCAGCTTGCGGGAGGGCTCCTACAATGAGCAGTTCTTC	CASSLREGSYNEQFF
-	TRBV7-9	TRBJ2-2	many	TGTGCCAGCAGCGAACAGCAGAACACCGGGGAGCTGTTTTTT	CASSEQQNTGELFF
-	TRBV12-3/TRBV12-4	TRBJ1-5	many	TGTGCCAGCAGCCGAGTGGATCAGCCCCAGCATTTT	CASSRVDQPQHF
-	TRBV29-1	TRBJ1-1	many	TGCAGCGTTGTACGGCGGGGCGGGGACACTGAAGCTTTCTTT	CSVVRRGGDTEAFF
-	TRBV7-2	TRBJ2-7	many	TGTGCCAGCAGCTTAGCAAGGGCTACCTCCTACGAGCAGTACTTC	CASSLARATSYEQYF
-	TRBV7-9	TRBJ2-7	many	TGTGCCAGCAGCCGTACAGGGAAGGCGGCCTACGAGCAGTACTTC	CASSRTGKAAYEQYF
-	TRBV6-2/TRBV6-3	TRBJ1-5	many	TGTGCCAGCAAATCAGCTGTCGATAGCAATCAGCCCCAGCATTTT	CASKSAVDSNQPQHF
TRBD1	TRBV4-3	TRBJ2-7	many	TGCGCCAGCAGCTTAGGACAGGGACCATACGAGCAGTACTTC	CASSLGQGPYEQYF
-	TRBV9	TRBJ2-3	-	TGTGCCAGCAGCAGTAATCCGGATACGCAGTATTTT	CASSSNPDTQYF
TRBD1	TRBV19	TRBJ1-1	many	TGTGCCAGTAGTATTGTGACAGGGGGAACTAAAGGGACTGAAGCTTTCTTT	CASSIVTGGTKGTEAFF